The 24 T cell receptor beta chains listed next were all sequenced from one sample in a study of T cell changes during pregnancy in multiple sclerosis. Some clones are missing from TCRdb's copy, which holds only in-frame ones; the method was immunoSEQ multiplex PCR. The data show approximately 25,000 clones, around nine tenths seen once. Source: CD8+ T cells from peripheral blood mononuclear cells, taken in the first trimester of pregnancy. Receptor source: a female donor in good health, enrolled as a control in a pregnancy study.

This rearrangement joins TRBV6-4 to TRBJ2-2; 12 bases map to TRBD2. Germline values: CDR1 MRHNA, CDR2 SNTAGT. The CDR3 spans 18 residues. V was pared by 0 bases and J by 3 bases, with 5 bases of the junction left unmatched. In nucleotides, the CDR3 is TGTGCCAGCAGTGACTCGCCTTCTAGCGGGGGGGACACCGGGGAGCTGTTTTTT. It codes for CASSDSPSSGGDTGELFF.

For the CDR3, the DNA is TGTGCCAGCAGTTTTCTTGCTAGCGGGGGGGCCGGTAATGAGCAGTTCTTC. Protein: CASSFLASGGAGNEQFF. The V call is TRBV28, the J call TRBJ2-1, with 12 bases matching TRBD2. CDR1 is MDHEN, CDR2 SYDVKM, per germline. The J segment lost 7 bases and the V segment lost 3 bases, leaving 10 bases of the junction unmatched. The CDR3 covers 17 residues.

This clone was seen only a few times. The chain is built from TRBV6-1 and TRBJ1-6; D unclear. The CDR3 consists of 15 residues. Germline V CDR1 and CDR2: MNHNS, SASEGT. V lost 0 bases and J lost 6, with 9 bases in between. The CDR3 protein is CASSEASGGNSPLHF. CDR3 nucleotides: TGTGCCAGCAGTGAAGCGTCGGGTGGTAATTCACCCCTCCACTTT.

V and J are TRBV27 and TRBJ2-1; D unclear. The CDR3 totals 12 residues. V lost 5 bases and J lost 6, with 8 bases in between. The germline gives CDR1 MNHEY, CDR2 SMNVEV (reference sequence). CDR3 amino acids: CASSLPGNEQFF. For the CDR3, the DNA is TGTGCCAGCAGTCTCCCAGGCAATGAGCAGTTCTTC.

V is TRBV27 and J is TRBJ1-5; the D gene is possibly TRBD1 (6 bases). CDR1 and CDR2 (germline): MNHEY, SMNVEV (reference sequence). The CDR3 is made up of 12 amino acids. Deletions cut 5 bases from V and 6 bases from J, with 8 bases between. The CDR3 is CASSQGGQPQHF. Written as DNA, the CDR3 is TGTGCCAGCAGTCAAGGGGGTCAGCCCCAGCATTTT.

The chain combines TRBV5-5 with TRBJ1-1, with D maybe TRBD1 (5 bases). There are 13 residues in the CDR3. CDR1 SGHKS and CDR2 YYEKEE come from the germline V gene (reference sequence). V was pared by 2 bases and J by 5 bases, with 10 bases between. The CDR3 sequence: CASSLGVKTEAFF. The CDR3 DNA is TGTGCCAGCAGCTTAGGGGTAAAGACTGAAGCTTTCTTT.

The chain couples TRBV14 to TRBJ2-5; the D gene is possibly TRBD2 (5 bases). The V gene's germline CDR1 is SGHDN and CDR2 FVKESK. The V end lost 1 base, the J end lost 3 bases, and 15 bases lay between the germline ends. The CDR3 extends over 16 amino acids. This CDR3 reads CASSQASEAAEETQYF. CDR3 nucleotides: TGTGCCAGCAGCCAAGCGTCCGAAGCGGCCGAAGAGACCCAGTACTTC.

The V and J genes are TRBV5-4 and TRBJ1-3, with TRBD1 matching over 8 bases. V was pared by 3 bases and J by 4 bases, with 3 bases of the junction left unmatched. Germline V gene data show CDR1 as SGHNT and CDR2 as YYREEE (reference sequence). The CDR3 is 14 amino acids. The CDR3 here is CASSSYRGGNTIYF. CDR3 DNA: TGTGCCAGCAGCTCTTACAGGGGGGGAAACACCATATATTTT.

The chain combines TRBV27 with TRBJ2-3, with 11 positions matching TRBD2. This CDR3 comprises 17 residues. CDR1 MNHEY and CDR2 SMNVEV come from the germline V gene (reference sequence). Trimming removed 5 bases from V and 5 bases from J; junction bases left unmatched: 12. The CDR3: CASSPIGLTSGEDTQYF. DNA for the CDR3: TGTGCCAGCAGTCCCATCGGCCTGACTAGCGGGGAAGATACGCAGTATTTT.

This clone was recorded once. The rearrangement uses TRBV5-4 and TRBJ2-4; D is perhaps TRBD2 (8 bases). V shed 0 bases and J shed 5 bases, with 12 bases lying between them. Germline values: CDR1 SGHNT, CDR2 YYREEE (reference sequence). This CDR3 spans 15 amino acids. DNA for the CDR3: TGTGCCAGCAGCTTGGACAGGGGACTAGAAAACATTCAGTACTTC. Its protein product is CASSLDRGLENIQYF.

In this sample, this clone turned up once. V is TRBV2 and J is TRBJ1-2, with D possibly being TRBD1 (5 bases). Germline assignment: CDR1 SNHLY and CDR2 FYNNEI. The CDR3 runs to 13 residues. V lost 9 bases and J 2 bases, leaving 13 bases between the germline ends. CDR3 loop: CASAGTYNYGYTF. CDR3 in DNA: TGTGCCAGTGCCGGGACTTACAACTATGGCTACACCTTC.

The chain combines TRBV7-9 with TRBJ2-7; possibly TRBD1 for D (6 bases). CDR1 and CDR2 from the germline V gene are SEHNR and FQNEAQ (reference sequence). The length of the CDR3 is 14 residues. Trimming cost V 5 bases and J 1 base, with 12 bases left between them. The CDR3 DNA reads TGTGCCAGCAGCAAACAGGGTTATTCCTACGAGCAGTACTTC. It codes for CASSKQGYSYEQYF.

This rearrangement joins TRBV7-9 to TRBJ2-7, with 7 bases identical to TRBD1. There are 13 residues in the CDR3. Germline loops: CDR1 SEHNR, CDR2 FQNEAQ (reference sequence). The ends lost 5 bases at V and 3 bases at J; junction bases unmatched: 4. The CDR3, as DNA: TGTGCCAGCAGCCCGGGGACAGACTACGAGCAGTACTTC. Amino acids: CASSPGTDYEQYF.

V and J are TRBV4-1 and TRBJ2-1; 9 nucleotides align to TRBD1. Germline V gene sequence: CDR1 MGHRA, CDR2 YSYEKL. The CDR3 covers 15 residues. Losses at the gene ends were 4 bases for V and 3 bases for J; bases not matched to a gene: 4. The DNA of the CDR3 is TGCGCCAGCAGCCCAACAGGGGGCGACTACAATGAGCAGTTCTTC. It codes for CASSPTGGDYNEQFF.

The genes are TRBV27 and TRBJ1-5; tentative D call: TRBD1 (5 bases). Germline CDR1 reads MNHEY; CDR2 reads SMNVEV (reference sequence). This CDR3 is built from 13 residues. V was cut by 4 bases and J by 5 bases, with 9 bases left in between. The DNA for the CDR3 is TGTGCCAGCAGTTGGGCAGGGCATCAGCCCCAGCATTTT. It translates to CASSWAGHQPQHF.

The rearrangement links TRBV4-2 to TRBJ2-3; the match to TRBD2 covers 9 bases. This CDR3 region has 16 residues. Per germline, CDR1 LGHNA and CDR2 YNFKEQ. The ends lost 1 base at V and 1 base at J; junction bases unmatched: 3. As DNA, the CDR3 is TGTGCCAGCAGCCAAGTTGCGGGGGGGGGCACAGATACGCAGTATTTT. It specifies CASSQVAGGGTDTQYF.

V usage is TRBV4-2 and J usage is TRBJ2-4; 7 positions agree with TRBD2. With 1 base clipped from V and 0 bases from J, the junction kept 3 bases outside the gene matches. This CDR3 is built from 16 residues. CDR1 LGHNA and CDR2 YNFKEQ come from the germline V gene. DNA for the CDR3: TGTGCCAGCAGCCAAGGCTCTAGCGGAGCCAAAAACATTCAGTACTTC. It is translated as CASSQGSSGAKNIQYF.

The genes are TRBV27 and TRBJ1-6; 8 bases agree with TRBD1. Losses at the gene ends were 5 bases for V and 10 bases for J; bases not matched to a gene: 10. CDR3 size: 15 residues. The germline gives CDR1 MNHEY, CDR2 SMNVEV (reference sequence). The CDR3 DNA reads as TGTGCCAGCAGTCCCACCGGACAGGGTGGGTCACCCCTCCACTTT. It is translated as CASSPTGQGGSPLHF.

The CDR3 sequence: CASSSPSGSSYNEQFF. DNA of the CDR3: TGTGCCAGCAGCTCTCCTAGCGGGAGCTCCTACAATGAGCAGTTCTTC. J is TRBJ2-1 and V is TRBV7-3; 10 positions agree with TRBD2. There are 16 residues in the CDR3. V shed 4 bases and J 0 bases; nucleotides not matched to a gene: 3. CDR1 and CDR2 (germline): SGHTA, FQGTGA.

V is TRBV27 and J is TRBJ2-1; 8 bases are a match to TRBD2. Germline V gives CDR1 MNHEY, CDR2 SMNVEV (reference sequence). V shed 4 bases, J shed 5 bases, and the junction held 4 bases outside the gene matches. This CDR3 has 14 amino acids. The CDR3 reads CASSSRTSHNEQFF. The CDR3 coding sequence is TGTGCCAGCAGTTCTCGGACTAGCCACAATGAGCAGTTCTTC.

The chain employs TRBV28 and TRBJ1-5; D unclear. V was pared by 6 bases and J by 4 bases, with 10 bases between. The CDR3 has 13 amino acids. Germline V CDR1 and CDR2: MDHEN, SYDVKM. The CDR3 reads CASRLNLNQPQHF. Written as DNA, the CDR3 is TGTGCCAGCAGATTGAACTTGAATCAGCCCCAGCATTTT.

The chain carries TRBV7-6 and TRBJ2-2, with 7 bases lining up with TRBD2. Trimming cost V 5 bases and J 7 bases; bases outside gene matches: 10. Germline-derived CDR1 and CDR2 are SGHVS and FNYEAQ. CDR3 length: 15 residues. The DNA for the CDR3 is TGTGCCAGCAGCCCCGGGGGGAACGGGGGCGGGGAGCTGTTTTTT. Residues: CASSPGGNGGGELFF.

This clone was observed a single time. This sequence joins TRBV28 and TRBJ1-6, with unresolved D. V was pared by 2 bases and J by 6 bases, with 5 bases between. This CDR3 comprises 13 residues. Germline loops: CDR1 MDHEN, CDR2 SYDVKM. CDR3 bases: TGTGCCAGCAGTTTAGCGTCTAATTCACCCCTCCACTTT. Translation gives CASSLASNSPLHF.

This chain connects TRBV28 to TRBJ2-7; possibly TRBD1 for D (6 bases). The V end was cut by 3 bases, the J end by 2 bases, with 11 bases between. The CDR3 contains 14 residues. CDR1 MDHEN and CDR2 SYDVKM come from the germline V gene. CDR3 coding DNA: TGTGCCAGCAGTTTCCCAGGGGAAACCTACGAGCAGTACTTC. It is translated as CASSFPGETYEQYF.